This TCR beta chain emerged from a study of T cells in Graves' hyperthyroidism and ophthalmopathy. This clonotype was found a few times. Its antigen remains unidentified. Study results and limitations: Most thyroid clonotypes with frequency above 0.001 were detected in blood.

RNA transcripts gave rise to amplified TCR beta CDR3 regions. The TCR CDR3 was amplified in a first-round RT-PCR using the HTBI primer set. TCRdb independently ran MiXCR on the multiplex PCR reads; one entry per CDR3 protein. Among approximately 710,000 distinct CDR3 sequences listed, approximately 15% were seen once. CDR3 length: 10 residues. V was pared by 4 bases and J by 7 bases, with 0 bases of the junction left unmatched. Looked up from germline, CDR1 is DFQATT and CDR2 is SNEGSKA (reference sequence). This chain uses TRBV20-1 with TRBJ1-1; 7 bases are shared with TRBD1. Source material: blood. The sequence came from a man aged 45 to 65 with Graves' hyperthyroidism. The CDR3 here is CSATGGEAFF. In DNA, the CDR3 is TGCAGTGCTACAGGGGGTGAAGCTTTCTTT.